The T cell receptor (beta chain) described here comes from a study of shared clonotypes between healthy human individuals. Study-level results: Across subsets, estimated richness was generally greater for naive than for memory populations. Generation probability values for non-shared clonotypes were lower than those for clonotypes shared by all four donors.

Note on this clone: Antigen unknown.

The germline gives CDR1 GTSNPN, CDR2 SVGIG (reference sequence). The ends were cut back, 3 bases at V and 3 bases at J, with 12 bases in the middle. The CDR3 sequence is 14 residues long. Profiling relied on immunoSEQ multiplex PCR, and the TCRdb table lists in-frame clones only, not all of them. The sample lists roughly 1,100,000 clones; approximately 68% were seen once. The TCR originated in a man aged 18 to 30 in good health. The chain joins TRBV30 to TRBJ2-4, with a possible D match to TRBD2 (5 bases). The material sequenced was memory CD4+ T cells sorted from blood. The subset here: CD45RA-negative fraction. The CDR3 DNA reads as TGTGCCTGGAGCGGGATCTGGGGCAAAAACATTCAGTACTTC. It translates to CAWSGIWGKNIQYF.